The 15 T cell receptor beta chains given below trace back to one sample, sequenced in a study of shared clonotypes between healthy human individuals (dated by TCRdb to 2018 to 2021). The library was made by the immunoSEQ multiplex PCR assay. The source is immuneACCESS, and TCRdb retained only in-frame sequences with V and J called. Part of the clones is not carried over; for the studies checked, unresolved V genes explain less than half of this, and the remainder is unexplained. The table for this sample lists about 1,800,000 clones; approximately 95% of them were counted only once. The ten largest clonotypes hold 1% to 1.5% of the sample. CD8 naive samples were CD45RO-negative cells positively selected for CCR7, giving a CD45RA+CCR7+ population that excluded TemRA cells. The sequenced material came from naive CD8+ T cells sorted from blood. Interpreted using the paper, the cell subset or site label stands for: CD45RA+CCR7+. All receptors come from a man between 18 and 29 years old in good health.

J is TRBJ2-7 and V is TRBV6-1; D remains ambiguous. Trimming removed 5 bases from V and 6 bases from J, with 11 bases in between. This CDR3 region has 12 residues. Per germline, CDR1 MNHNS and CDR2 SASEGT. CDR3 region: CASSLGLGEQYF. The CDR3, as DNA: TGTGCCAGCAGTTTGGGGTTGGGCGAGCAGTACTTC.

The chain uses TRBV2 and TRBJ1-5; TRBD1 matches at 8 bases. Per germline, CDR1 SNHLY and CDR2 FYNNEI. The CDR3 is 14 residues long. Trimming cost V 8 bases and J 6 bases; bases outside gene matches: 9. Here the CDR3 reads CASRTGGLGQPQHF. CDR3 sequence (DNA): TGTGCCAGCCGAACAGGGGGACTCGGTCAGCCCCAGCATTTT.

Note on this clone: Other DNA sequences from this sample encode an identical CDR3 as well. The rearrangement joins TRBV5-6 to TRBJ2-1, with D possibly matching TRBD2 (6 bases). Per the germline V gene, CDR1 is SGHDT and CDR2 is YYEEEE. Deletions cut 3 bases from V and 8 bases from J, with 9 bases between. This CDR3 spans 12 amino acids. The CDR3 sequence: CASSWTGDEQFF. The CDR3 DNA sequence: TGTGCCAGCAGCTGGACGGGGGATGAGCAGTTCTTC.

The rearrangement uses TRBV10-3 and TRBJ2-2; either TRBD1 or TRBD2 may fit D (5 bases each). Germline CDR1 reads ENHRY; CDR2 reads SYGVKD. CDR3 size: 13 residues. V lost 8 bases, J lost 4 bases, and 11 bases lay in between. The CDR3 DNA reads as TGTGCCATCCTGGGACCTTCCACCGGGGAGCTGTTTTTT. Residues: CAILGPSTGELFF.

This chain links TRBV28 with TRBJ1-6; TRBD1 is a possible D gene (6 bases). Trimming took 6 bases from V and 0 from J, leaving 12 bases between them. This CDR3 has 16 residues. Per the germline V gene, CDR1 is MDHEN and CDR2 is SYDVKM. The CDR3 reads CASSSEGGSYNSPLHF. DNA for the CDR3: TGTGCCAGCAGCTCTGAGGGGGGCTCCTATAATTCACCCCTCCACTTT.

Comments on this clone: Other DNA sequences in this specimen translate into the identical CDR3. The J gene is TRBJ2-1, the V gene TRBV7-3; 10 positions match TRBD2. CDR1 and CDR2 (germline): SGHTA, FQGTGA. The CDR3 extends over 15 amino acids. The V gene end was trimmed by 5 bases and the J gene end by 2 bases; junction bases not matched to a gene: 3. CDR3 nucleotides: TGTGCCAGCAGCCTCCTAGCGGGGGCCTACAATGAGCAGTTCTTC. It translates to CASSLLAGAYNEQFF.

This chain uses TRBV9 with TRBJ1-5; 8 positions match TRBD1. The trim removed 4 bases at V and 7 bases at J, leaving 10 bases unmatched. CDR1 and CDR2 from the germline V gene are SGDLS and YYNGEE. CDR3 size: 15 residues. The CDR3 DNA reads TGTGCCAGCAGCAAGACAGGGGTGGAGGACCAGCCCCAGCATTTT. Translation: CASSKTGVEDQPQHF.

The rearrangement uses TRBV15 and TRBJ2-3; D is uncertain. This CDR3 comprises 18 residues. V was cut by 0 bases and J by 2 bases, with 18 bases left in between. Per germline, CDR1 LNHNV and CDR2 YYDKDF (reference sequence). The CDR3 spells CATSRDEGLNGDTDTQYF. The CDR3 DNA sequence: TGTGCCACCAGCAGAGATGAAGGGCTAAATGGGGACACAGATACGCAGTATTTT.

J is TRBJ2-1 and V is TRBV6-1; D remains ambiguous. V lost 0 bases and J lost 4, with 13 bases in between. Germline assignment: CDR1 MNHNS and CDR2 SASEGT. CDR3 length: 16 amino acids. The CDR3 sequence is CASSEALYSAYNEQFF. Here the CDR3 DNA reads TGTGCCAGCAGTGAAGCGCTATACAGTGCTTACAATGAGCAGTTCTTC.

This chain joins TRBV9 and TRBJ2-2, with 9 nucleotides matching TRBD1. Germline CDR1 reads SGDLS; CDR2 reads YYNGEE. CDR3 length equals 15 residues. The V and J ends lost 3 bases and 7 bases, in that order; junction bases with no gene match: 7. Here the CDR3 DNA reads TGTGCCAGCAGCGCATGGACAGGGGCGGGCGGGGAGCTGTTTTTT. Translation gives CASSAWTGAGGELFF.

In DNA form, the CDR3 reads TGTGCCAGCAGCTTGAATTTAGCGGGAGGGCCGGGGAATGAGCAGTTCTTC. Protein sequence: CASSLNLAGGPGNEQFF. The rearrangement joins TRBV5-5 to TRBJ2-1; TRBD2 matches at 11 bases. After removal of 1 base from V and 7 bases from J, the junction contained 10 bases not matched to a gene. The CDR3 consists of 17 residues. The germline CDR1 and CDR2 sequences are SGHKS and YYEKEE (reference sequence).

The rearrangement joins TRBV6-5 to TRBJ2-2; 8 bases map to TRBD2. CDR3 length: 16 residues. Unmatched junction bases numbered 4, after V lost 0 bases and J lost 4 bases. Germline V gives CDR1 MNHEY, CDR2 SVGAGI. The CDR3 loop is CASSYSISGGTGELFF. The CDR3 region has the DNA TGTGCCAGCAGTTACTCGATCAGCGGGGGCACCGGGGAGCTGTTTTTT.

The chain has TRBV27 and TRBJ2-1; D is perhaps TRBD2 (7 bases). This CDR3 is built from 15 residues. The germline V and J ends were trimmed by 4 bases and 6 bases, with 16 bases remaining between them. Per germline, CDR1 MNHEY and CDR2 SMNVEV (reference sequence). The CDR3 DNA sequence: TGTGCCAGCAGTTCCCTGGGGGGGGGCATCAATGAGCAGTTCTTC. It specifies CASSSLGGGINEQFF.

The chain joins TRBV6-5 to TRBJ2-3, with D perhaps matching TRBD2 (5 bases). Trimming took off 4 bases at V and 2 bases at J, with 13 bases between the two ends. The germline gives CDR1 MNHEY, CDR2 SVGAGI. The CDR3 loop spans 15 amino acids. The CDR3 region is CASSSPLGITDTQYF. For the CDR3, the DNA is TGTGCCAGCAGTTCCCCCCTCGGGATCACAGATACGCAGTATTTT.

The rearrangement uses TRBV7-6 and TRBJ1-2, with D possibly TRBD1 on 6 matching bases. The germline V and J ends were trimmed by 3 bases and 5 bases, with 10 bases remaining between them. This CDR3 is 13 amino acids long. Germline CDR1 reads SGHVS; CDR2 reads FNYEAQ. As DNA, the CDR3 is TGTGCCAGCAGCTTTGAAGGGGGGTATGGCTACACCTTC. Encoded protein: CASSFEGGYGYTF. The full variable domain, its missing parts supplied by reference TRBV7-6 and TRBJ1-2, is GAGVSQSPRYKVTKRGQDVALRCDPISGHVSLYWYRQALGQGPEFLTYFNYEAQQDKSGLPNDRFSAERPEGSISTLTIQRTEQRDSAMYRCASSFEGGYGYTFGSGTRLTVV.